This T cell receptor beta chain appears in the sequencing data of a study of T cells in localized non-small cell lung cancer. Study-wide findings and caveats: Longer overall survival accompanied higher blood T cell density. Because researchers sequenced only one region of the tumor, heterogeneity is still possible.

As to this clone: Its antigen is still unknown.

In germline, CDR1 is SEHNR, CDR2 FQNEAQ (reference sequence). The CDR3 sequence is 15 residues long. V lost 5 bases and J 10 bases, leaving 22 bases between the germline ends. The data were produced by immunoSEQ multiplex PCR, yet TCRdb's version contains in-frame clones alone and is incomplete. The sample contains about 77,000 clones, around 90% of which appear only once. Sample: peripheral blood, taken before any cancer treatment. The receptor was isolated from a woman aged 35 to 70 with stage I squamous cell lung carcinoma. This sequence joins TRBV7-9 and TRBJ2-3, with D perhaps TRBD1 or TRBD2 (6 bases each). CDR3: CASSPPEGGKKAQYF. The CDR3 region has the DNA TGTGCCAGCAGCCCCCCTGAGGGGGGCAAAAAAGCGCAGTATTTT.